This TCR beta chain was recorded in a study of CD8 T cells in ankylosing spondylitis. As for this clonotype: Its target is unknown.

TCRdb redid the calling of the 5' RACE reads with MiXCR, one entry per CDR3 protein. This table holds under 450,000 distinct CDR3 sequences, roughly 15% found once. The study, taken as a whole, reports: Ankylosing spondylitis blood seemed to carry a telltale TCR beta motif made of several highly homologous variants.

The CDR3 totals 14 residues. V lost 7 bases to trimming and J lost 10 bases; unmatched junction nucleotides: 16. CDR1 and CDR2 (germline): MDHEN, SYDVKM. The gene calls are TRBV28 and TRBJ2-7; 7 bases are shared with TRBD1. The source of this sequence is a male donor with ankylosing spondylitis. Material for sequencing was blood, either unsorted or a sorted T cell fraction (not recorded which). CDR3 in DNA: TGTGCCAGCACGCCCGGGACAGTCTCAACCCCACAGTACTTC. Translation: CASTPGTVSTPQYF.